This section outlines one T cell receptor beta chain sequence together with its context. The protocol was immunoSEQ multiplex PCR, while the TCRdb copy is restricted to in-frame clones and leaves out a portion. The table lists over 2 million clones, just under 95% of them singletons. This specimen comes from a study of shared clonotypes between healthy human individuals. Naive CD8 cells lacked CD45RO and underwent positive selection for CCR7, leaving out terminally differentiated effector memory CD45RA+ cells. Germline V gene sequence: CDR1 SGDLS, CDR2 YYNGEE. The length of the CDR3 is 12 residues. Trimming stripped 2 bases from V and 10 bases from J, with 11 bases between.

Sequenced input: naive CD8+ T cells sorted from blood. The rearrangement joins TRBV9 to TRBJ2-3, with D possibly TRBD1 on 5 matching bases. The sequence derives from a young man in good health. CDR3 DNA sequence: TGTGCCAGCAGCGTGCAGGGTGGCGCGCAGTATTTT. Its translation: CASSVQGGAQYF.